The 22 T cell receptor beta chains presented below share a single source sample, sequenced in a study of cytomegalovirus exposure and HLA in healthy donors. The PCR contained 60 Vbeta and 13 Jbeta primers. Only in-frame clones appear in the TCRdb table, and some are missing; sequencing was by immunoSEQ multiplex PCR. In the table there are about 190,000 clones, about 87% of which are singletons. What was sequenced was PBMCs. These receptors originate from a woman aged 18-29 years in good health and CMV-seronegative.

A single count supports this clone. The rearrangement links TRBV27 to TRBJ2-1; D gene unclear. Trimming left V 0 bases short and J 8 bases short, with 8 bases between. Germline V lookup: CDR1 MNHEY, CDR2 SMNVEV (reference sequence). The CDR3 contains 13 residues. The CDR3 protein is CASSLSWSDEQFF. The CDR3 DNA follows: TGTGCCAGCAGTTTATCGTGGAGCGATGAGCAGTTCTTC.

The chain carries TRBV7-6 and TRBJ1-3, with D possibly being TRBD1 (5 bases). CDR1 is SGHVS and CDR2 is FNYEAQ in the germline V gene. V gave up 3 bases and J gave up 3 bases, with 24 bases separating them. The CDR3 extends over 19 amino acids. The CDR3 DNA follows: TGTGCCAGCAGCTTTATGGTGGCAGCGAAGGGGAGGGATGGAAACACCATATATTTT. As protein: CASSFMVAAKGRDGNTIYF.

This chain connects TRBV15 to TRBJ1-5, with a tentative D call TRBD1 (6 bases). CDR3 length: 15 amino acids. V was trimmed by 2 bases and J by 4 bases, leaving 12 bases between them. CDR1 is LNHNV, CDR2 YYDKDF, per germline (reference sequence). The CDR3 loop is CATSRSSGENQPQHF. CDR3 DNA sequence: TGTGCCACCAGCAGATCCTCAGGGGAGAATCAGCCCCAGCATTTT.

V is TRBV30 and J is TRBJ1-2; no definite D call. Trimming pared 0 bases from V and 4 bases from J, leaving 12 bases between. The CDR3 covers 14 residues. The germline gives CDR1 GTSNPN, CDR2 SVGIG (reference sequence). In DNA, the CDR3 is TGTGCCTGGAGTGTACGTATGCAGTCCTATGGCTACACCTTC. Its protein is CAWSVRMQSYGYTF.

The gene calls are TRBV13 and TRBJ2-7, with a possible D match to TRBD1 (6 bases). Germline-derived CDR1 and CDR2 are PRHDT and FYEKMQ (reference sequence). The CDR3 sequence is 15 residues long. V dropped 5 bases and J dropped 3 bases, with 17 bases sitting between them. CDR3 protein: CASSPPQGHIYEQYF. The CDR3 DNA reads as TGTGCCAGCAGCCCCCCTCAGGGACATATCTACGAGCAGTACTTC. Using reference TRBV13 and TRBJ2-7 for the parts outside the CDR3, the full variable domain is AAGVIQSPRHLIKEKRETATLKCYPIPRHDTVYWYQQGPGQDPQFLISFYEKMQSDKGSIPDRFSAQQFSDYHSELNMSSLELGDSALYFCASSPPQGHIYEQYFGPGTRLTVT.

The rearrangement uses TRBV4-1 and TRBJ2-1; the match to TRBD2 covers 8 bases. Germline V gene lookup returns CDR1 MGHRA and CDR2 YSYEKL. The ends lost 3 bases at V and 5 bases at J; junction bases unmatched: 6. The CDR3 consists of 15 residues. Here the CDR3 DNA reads TGCGCCAGCAGCCAGAGTCGGGGGGGTAACAATGAGCAGTTCTTC. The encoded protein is CASSQSRGGNNEQFF.

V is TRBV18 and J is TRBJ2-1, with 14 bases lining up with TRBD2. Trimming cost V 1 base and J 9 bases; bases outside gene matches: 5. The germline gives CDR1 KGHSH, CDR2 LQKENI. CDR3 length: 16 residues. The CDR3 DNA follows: TGTGCCAGCTCACCACAGACTAGCGGGGGGGCCGGTGAGCAGTTCTTC. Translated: CASSPQTSGGAGEQFF.

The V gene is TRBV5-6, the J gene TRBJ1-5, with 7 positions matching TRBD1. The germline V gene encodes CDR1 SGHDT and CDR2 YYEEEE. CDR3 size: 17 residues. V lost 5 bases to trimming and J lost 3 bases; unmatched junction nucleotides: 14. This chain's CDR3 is CASSQRAGGPFNQPQHF. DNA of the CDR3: TGTGCCAGCAGTCAGCGGGCAGGGGGTCCATTCAATCAGCCCCAGCATTTT.

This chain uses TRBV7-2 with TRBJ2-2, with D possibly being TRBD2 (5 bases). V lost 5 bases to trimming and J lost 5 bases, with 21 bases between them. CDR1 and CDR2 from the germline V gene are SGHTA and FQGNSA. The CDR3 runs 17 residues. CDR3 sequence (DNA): TGTGCCAGCAGCCCCGTGCGGGTCCCTCGGGGAACCGGGGAGCTGTTTTTT. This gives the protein CASSPVRVPRGTGELFF. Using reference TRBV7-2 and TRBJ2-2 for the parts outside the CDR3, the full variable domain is GAGVSQSPSNKVTEKGKDVELRCDPISGHTALYWYRQSLGQGLEFLIYFQGNSAPDKSGLPSDRFSAERTGGSVSTLTIQRTQQEDSAVYLCASSPVRVPRGTGELFFGEGSRLTVL.

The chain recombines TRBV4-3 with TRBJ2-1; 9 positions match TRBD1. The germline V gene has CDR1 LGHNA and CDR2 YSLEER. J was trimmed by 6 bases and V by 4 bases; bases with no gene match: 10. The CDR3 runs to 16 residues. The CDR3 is CASSLSRDRASNEQFF. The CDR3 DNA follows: TGCGCCAGCAGCCTAAGTCGGGACAGGGCTTCCAATGAGCAGTTCTTC.

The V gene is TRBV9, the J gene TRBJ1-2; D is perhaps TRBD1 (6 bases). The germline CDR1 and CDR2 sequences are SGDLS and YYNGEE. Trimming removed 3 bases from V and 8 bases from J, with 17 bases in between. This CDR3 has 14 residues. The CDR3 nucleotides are TGTGCCAGCAGCGATCAGGGGTTGGTAGTCGGCTACACCTTC. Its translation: CASSDQGLVVGYTF.

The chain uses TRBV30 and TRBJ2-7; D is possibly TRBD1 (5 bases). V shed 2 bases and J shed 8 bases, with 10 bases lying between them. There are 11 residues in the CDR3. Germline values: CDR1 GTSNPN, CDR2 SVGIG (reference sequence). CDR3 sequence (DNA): TGTGCCTGGAGTCTCGACAGAAAGCAGTACTTC. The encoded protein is CAWSLDRKQYF.

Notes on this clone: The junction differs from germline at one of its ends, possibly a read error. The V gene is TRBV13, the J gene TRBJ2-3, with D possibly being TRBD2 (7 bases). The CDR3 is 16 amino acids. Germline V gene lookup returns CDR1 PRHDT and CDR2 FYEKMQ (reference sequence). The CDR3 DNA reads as TGTGCCAGCAACTTAGGGGGGGGAGCGGATAGGGGCACGCAGTATTTT. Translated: CASNLGGGADRGTQYF.

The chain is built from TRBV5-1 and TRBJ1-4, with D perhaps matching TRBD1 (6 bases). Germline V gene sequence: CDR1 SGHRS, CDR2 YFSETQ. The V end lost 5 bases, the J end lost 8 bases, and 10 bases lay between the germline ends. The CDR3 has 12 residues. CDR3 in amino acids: CASRGADEKLFF. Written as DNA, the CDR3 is TGCGCCAGCAGGGGGGCAGACGAAAAACTGTTTTTT.

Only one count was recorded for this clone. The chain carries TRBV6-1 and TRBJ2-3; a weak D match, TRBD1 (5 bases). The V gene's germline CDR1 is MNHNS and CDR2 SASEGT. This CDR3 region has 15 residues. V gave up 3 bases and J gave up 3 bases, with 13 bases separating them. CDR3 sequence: CASSEFIQGTDTQYF. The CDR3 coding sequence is TGTGCCAGCAGTGAGTTCATTCAGGGAACAGATACGCAGTATTTT.

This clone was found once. The CDR3 DNA reads as TGTGCCAGCAGCCCCCGCCCCCTAGCGGGAGGGCCGCGGGAGCAGTACTTC. Its translation: CASSPRPLAGGPREQYF. This chain uses TRBV14 with TRBJ2-7; the match to TRBD2 covers 12 bases. The CDR3 totals 17 residues. Germline CDR1 reads SGHDN; CDR2 reads FVKESK. After removal of 4 bases from V and 7 bases from J, the junction contained 14 bases not matched to a gene.

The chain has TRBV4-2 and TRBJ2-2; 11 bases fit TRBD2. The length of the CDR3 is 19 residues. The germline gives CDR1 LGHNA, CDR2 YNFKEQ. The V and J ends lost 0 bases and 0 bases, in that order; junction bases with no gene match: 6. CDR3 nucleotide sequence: TGTGCCAGCAGCCAAGAGCGACTAGCGGGGTTCGCGAACACCGGGGAGCTGTTTTTT. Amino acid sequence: CASSQERLAGFANTGELFF.

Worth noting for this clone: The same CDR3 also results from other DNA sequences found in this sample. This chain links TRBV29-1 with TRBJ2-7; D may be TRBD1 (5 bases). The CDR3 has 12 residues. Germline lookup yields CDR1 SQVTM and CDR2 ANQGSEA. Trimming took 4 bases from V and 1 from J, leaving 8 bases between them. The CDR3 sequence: CSVGGASYEQYF. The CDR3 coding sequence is TGCAGCGTTGGGGGCGCGTCCTACGAGCAGTACTTC.

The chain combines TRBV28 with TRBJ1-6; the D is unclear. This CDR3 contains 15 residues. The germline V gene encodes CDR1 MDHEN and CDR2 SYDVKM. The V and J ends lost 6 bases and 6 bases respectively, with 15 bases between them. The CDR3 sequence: CASSHRGRGNSPLHF. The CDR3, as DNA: TGTGCCAGCAGCCATCGCGGGCGCGGTAATTCACCCCTCCACTTT.

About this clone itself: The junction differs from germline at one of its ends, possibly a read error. In nucleotides, the CDR3 is TGTGCGAGCACCGCGGGGGGCTCCTACGAGCAGTACTTC. This encodes CASTAGGSYEQYF. The chain links TRBV25-1 to TRBJ2-5; TRBD2 matches 8 bases. The J call is doubtful: the DNA matches TRBJ2-7 better. Germline CDR1 reads MGHDK; CDR2 reads SYGVNS. The CDR3 totals 13 residues.

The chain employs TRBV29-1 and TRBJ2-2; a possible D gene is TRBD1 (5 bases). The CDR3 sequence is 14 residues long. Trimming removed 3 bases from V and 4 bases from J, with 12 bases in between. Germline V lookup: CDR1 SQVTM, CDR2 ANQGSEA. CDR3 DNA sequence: TGCAGCGTTGAGACCAGGGCTGTCACCGGGGAGCTGTTTTTT. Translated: CSVETRAVTGELFF.

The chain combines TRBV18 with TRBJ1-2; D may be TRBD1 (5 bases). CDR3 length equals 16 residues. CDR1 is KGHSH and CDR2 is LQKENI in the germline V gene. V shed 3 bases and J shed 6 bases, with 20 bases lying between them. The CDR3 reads CASSPFGGTEGNGYTF. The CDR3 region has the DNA TGTGCCAGCTCACCCTTTGGGGGTACGGAGGGAAATGGCTACACCTTC.